Listed below are T cell receptor beta chains from one sample, sequenced in a study of blood T cell repertoires in COVID-19. TCRdb's copy holds only in-frame clones and misses some; the assay was immunoSEQ multiplex PCR. Here the sample spans approximately 220,000 clones, 75% to 90% being singletons. The sequenced sample was PBMCs or T cells enriched from blood (not recorded which). The source is a woman between 35 and 50 years old with acute COVID-19. Each CDR3 is given with its conserved first and last residue. Each record gives: clone size, V gene, D gene, J gene, CDR3 protein. D genes are given only for firm matches. Part of the rows lack a size; the others show once, few, many or a class for expanded clones.

clone size: -; V gene: TRBV9; D gene: TRBD1; J gene: TRBJ2-3; CDR3 protein: CASSNRDSHTDTQYF
clone size: -; V gene: TRBV6-2/TRBV6-3; D gene: -; J gene: TRBJ1-6; CDR3 protein: CASSPRGGRSRSPLHF
clone size: -; V gene: TRBV2; D gene: TRBD1; J gene: TRBJ1-5; CDR3 protein: CASIGTGGNQPQHF
clone size: few; V gene: TRBV10-1; D gene: TRBD2; J gene: TRBJ2-2; CDR3 protein: CASSRNSRLAGGNTGELFF
clone size: -; V gene: TRBV29-1; D gene: TRBD2; J gene: TRBJ2-1; CDR3 protein: CSLMTGTSYEQFF
clone size: -; V gene: TRBV5-1; D gene: TRBD1; J gene: TRBJ1-2; CDR3 protein: CASSLGDRGNYGYTF
clone size: -; V gene: TRBV28; D gene: -; J gene: TRBJ2-5; CDR3 protein: CASRDSGSETQYF
clone size: -; V gene: TRBV18; D gene: -; J gene: TRBJ2-4; CDR3 protein: CASSLGGEPRHKNIQYF
clone size: -; V gene: TRBV10-2; D gene: -; J gene: TRBJ1-1; CDR3 protein: CATLGLGDTEAFF
clone size: -; V gene: TRBV5-6; D gene: TRBD2; J gene: TRBJ2-4; CDR3 protein: CASSPGLAGTLAKNIQYF
clone size: -; V gene: TRBV6-4; D gene: -; J gene: TRBJ1-6; CDR3 protein: CASRQTGSYNSPLHF
clone size: once; V gene: TRBV19; D gene: TRBD1; J gene: TRBJ2-7; CDR3 protein: CASSTHRGQGSYEQYF
clone size: few; V gene: TRBV3-1/TRBV3-2; D gene: -; J gene: TRBJ2-5; CDR3 protein: CASSPQGETQYF
clone size: -; V gene: TRBV27; D gene: TRBD2; J gene: TRBJ2-2; CDR3 protein: CASSLGGLAGPGELFF
clone size: -; V gene: TRBV29-1; D gene: -; J gene: TRBJ1-1; CDR3 protein: CSVVRGGAGTEAFF
clone size: once; V gene: TRBV6-5; D gene: -; J gene: TRBJ1-1; CDR3 protein: CASRTTGLYTEAFF
clone size: -; V gene: TRBV2; D gene: -; J gene: TRBJ1-1; CDR3 protein: CASSVHGSNTEAFF
clone size: -; V gene: TRBV6-5; D gene: -; J gene: TRBJ2-1; CDR3 protein: CASSFKLDNEQFF
clone size: -; V gene: TRBV10-3; D gene: -; J gene: TRBJ1-3; CDR3 protein: CAISGLSSGNTIYF
clone size: -; V gene: TRBV9; D gene: TRBD1; J gene: TRBJ1-2; CDR3 protein: CASSELLGTGTNYGYTF
clone size: once; V gene: TRBV11-2; D gene: TRBD2; J gene: TRBJ2-7; CDR3 protein: CASSPTSGGVYEQYF
clone size: once; V gene: TRBV19; D gene: -; J gene: TRBJ1-4; CDR3 protein: CASSASGTNNEKLFF
clone size: -; V gene: TRBV6-5; D gene: TRBD1; J gene: TRBJ1-2; CDR3 protein: CATSPGQVYYGYTF